One sample yielded the 25 T cell receptor beta chains listed below, sequenced in a study of cytomegalovirus exposure and HLA in healthy donors. The PCR ran on 60 Vbeta and 13 Jbeta primers. Sequenced by immunoSEQ multiplex PCR; TCRdb stores in-frame clones only, minus some. The data contain 120,000 to 150,000 clones, approximately 73% of them singletons. The material sequenced was PBMCs. All receptors come from a human donor in good health.

Only a few counts were recorded for this clone. The chain carries TRBV6-4 and TRBJ1-1, with D perhaps matching TRBD1 (5 bases). Germline-derived CDR1 and CDR2 are MRHNA and SNTAGT. V was clipped by 5 bases and J by 0 bases, with 13 bases between them. CDR3 length equals 15 residues. The chain's CDR3 is CASSTMGHMNTEAFF. The CDR3 DNA reads as TGTGCCAGCAGTACCATGGGGCATATGAACACTGAAGCTTTCTTT.

This clone was picked up a small number of times. The chain uses TRBV2 and TRBJ1-1; D not resolved. CDR3 length: 13 residues. Per germline, CDR1 SNHLY and CDR2 FYNNEI. V lost 4 bases and J lost 6, with 12 bases in between. The CDR3, as DNA: TGTGCCAGCAGTGGCAGAGGAGACCCTGAAGCTTTCTTT. Its translation: CASSGRGDPEAFF.

The chain couples TRBV11-1 to TRBJ2-1, with a possible D match to TRBD2 (6 bases). The germline V gene encodes CDR1 SGHAT and CDR2 FQDESV (reference sequence). The CDR3 contains 14 residues. V was clipped by 5 bases and J by 5 bases, with 13 bases between them. CDR3 region: CASSPLGGNNEQFF. The DNA of the CDR3 is TGTGCCAGCAGCCCACTGGGAGGAAACAATGAGCAGTTCTTC.

This clone showed up just a few times. The rearrangement joins TRBV14 to TRBJ2-7, with D possibly matching TRBD2 (5 bases). This CDR3 comprises 15 residues. V was cut by 1 base and J by 6 bases, with 16 bases left in between. The germline V gene has CDR1 SGHDN and CDR2 FVKESK. The CDR3 reads CASSQGRTGSGEQYF. The DNA for the CDR3 is TGTGCCAGCAGCCAAGGGCGGACTGGGAGCGGCGAGCAGTACTTC.

The CDR3 protein is CASGGLAGISADTQYF. CDR3 nucleotides: TGTGCCAGCGGAGGACTAGCGGGAATTAGTGCAGATACGCAGTATTTT. The V call is TRBV6-6, the J call TRBJ2-3; 12 bases fit TRBD2. J was trimmed by 4 bases and V by 8 bases; bases with no gene match: 10. This CDR3 is built from 16 residues. The germline V gene encodes CDR1 MNHNY and CDR2 SVGAGI (reference sequence).

V gene TRBV7-3 combines with J gene TRBJ2-1; the match to TRBD1 covers 7 bases. The CDR3 contains 15 residues. CDR1 SGHTA and CDR2 FQGTGA come from the germline V gene. The ends lost 4 bases at V and 7 bases at J; junction bases unmatched: 10. The chain's CDR3 is CASSSTGPLGNEQFF. The CDR3 bases are TGTGCCAGCAGCTCGACAGGGCCTCTGGGGAATGAGCAGTTCTTC.

CDR3 protein: CASTPGYNEQFF. Here the CDR3 DNA reads TGTGCCAGCACCCCAGGGTACAATGAGCAGTTCTTC. This chain connects TRBV7-2 to TRBJ2-1, with D tentatively TRBD1 (5 bases). This CDR3 is 12 amino acids long. Germline V lookup: CDR1 SGHTA, CDR2 FQGNSA. V was trimmed by 7 bases and J by 4 bases, leaving 8 bases between them.

This chain links TRBV10-3 with TRBJ2-1; D not resolved. V was cut by 5 bases and J by 8 bases, with 13 bases left in between. The CDR3 totals 13 residues. The germline V gene encodes CDR1 ENHRY and CDR2 SYGVKD. In DNA form, the CDR3 reads TGTGCCATCAGTACCCTTAGCCGAGATGAGCAGTTCTTC. This encodes CAISTLSRDEQFF.

V usage is TRBV18 and J usage is TRBJ2-1, with no clear D. V was pared by 3 bases and J by 6 bases, with 6 bases between. The CDR3 consists of 12 residues. Looked up from germline, CDR1 is KGHSH and CDR2 is LQKENI. CDR3 protein: CASSPSGNEQFF. The CDR3 DNA is TGTGCCAGCTCACCGTCGGGCAATGAGCAGTTCTTC.

In this sample, this clone turned up a few times. The gene calls are TRBV7-9 and TRBJ1-2; TRBD1 agrees at 7 bases. The CDR3 consists of 14 residues. Trimming at V came to 0 bases and at J to 5 bases, leaving 3 bases not matched to a gene. Germline CDR1 is SEHNR and CDR2 is FQNEAQ (reference sequence). CDR3 loop: CASSLAGGEYGYTF. In DNA, the CDR3 is TGTGCCAGCAGCTTAGCAGGGGGCGAATATGGCTACACCTTC.

V gene TRBV12-5 combines with J gene TRBJ1-2, with 9 positions matching TRBD1. The germline gives CDR1 LGHNT, CDR2 FRNRAP. This CDR3 region has 15 residues. J lost 7 bases, V lost 0 bases, and 6 bases had no gene match. The CDR3 spells CASGLVEDRGGGYTF. DNA for the CDR3: TGTGCTAGTGGTTTGGTAGAGGACAGGGGAGGTGGCTACACCTTC.

This clone was observed once. The gene calls are TRBV2 and TRBJ2-3, with D tentatively TRBD2 (6 bases). The V gene lost 5 bases and the J gene lost 1 base, with 25 bases spanning the gap. CDR1 and CDR2 (germline): SNHLY, FYNNEI. The CDR3 is 19 residues long. The DNA for the CDR3 is TGTGCCAGCAGTTCTCCATTACCAAACCCGGGAGCCCGCACAGATACGCAGTATTTT. This sequence encodes CASSSPLPNPGARTDTQYF.

The chain employs TRBV27 and TRBJ1-6; tentatively, D is TRBD1 (5 bases). The CDR3 is 15 residues long. Looked up from germline, CDR1 is MNHEY and CDR2 is SMNVEV (reference sequence). Trimming removed 6 bases from V and 7 bases from J, with 16 bases in between. CDR3 loop: CASRVPGLSNSPLHF. CDR3 nucleotides: TGTGCCAGCAGAGTACCGGGACTTTCGAATTCACCCCTCCACTTT.

The chain is built from TRBV11-3 and TRBJ2-1; 7 bases are shared with TRBD1. V lost 1 base to trimming and J lost 4 bases; unmatched junction nucleotides: 16. The CDR3 runs 19 residues. Germline lookup yields CDR1 SGHNT and CDR2 YENEEA. CDR3 protein: CASSLGDSYQGERYNEQFF. DNA of the CDR3: TGTGCCAGCAGCTTAGGCGACAGTTACCAGGGGGAAAGGTACAATGAGCAGTTCTTC.

The gene calls are TRBV7-9 and TRBJ2-1, with 8 nucleotides matching TRBD2. J was trimmed by 6 bases and V by 5 bases; bases with no gene match: 12. The germline V gene has CDR1 SEHNR and CDR2 FQNEAQ (reference sequence). The CDR3 is 16 amino acids. CDR3 protein: CASSAAGTRFFNEQFF. For the CDR3, the DNA is TGTGCCAGCAGCGCAGCCGGGACTAGATTTTTCAATGAGCAGTTCTTC.

The rearrangement links TRBV19 to TRBJ1-1, with 7 bases matching TRBD1. This CDR3 is built from 14 residues. J was trimmed by 1 base and V by 3 bases; bases with no gene match: 2. The V gene's germline CDR1 is LNHDA and CDR2 SQIVND (reference sequence). Here the CDR3 DNA reads TGTGCCAGTAGTATTGAGGGGGCGAACACTGAAGCTTTCTTT. Translation: CASSIEGANTEAFF.

The CDR3 DNA reads TGTGCCAGCAGCCAAGCCGGAGCTCTGGGCTATGGCTACACCTTC. Amino acids: CASSQAGALGYGYTF. V and J are TRBV14 and TRBJ1-2; D is unclear. This CDR3 comprises 15 residues. Trimming removed 1 base at V and 4 bases at J, with 13 bases between. Per germline, CDR1 SGHDN and CDR2 FVKESK.

V is TRBV18 and J is TRBJ2-5; D is unresolved. This CDR3 is built from 11 residues. Per the germline V gene, CDR1 is KGHSH and CDR2 is LQKENI. Deletions cut 6 bases from V and 11 bases from J, with 13 bases between. CDR3 in DNA: TGTGCCAGCTCCACAAAGCGTGATCAGTACTTC. It yields the protein CASSTKRDQYF.

The genes are TRBV2 and TRBJ1-2; weak D call: TRBD1 (6 bases). The germline V and J ends were trimmed by 8 bases and 8 bases, with 21 bases remaining between them. The CDR3 sequence is 14 residues long. The germline V gene encodes CDR1 SNHLY and CDR2 FYNNEI. This CDR3 is CASPAIGQQTGYTF. The CDR3 coding sequence is TGTGCCAGCCCGGCGATCGGACAGCAAACGGGCTACACCTTC.

This chain joins TRBV19 and TRBJ2-1; tentatively, D is TRBD2 (6 bases). Germline V lookup: CDR1 LNHDA, CDR2 SQIVND (reference sequence). This CDR3 has 13 amino acids. V lost 7 bases and J lost 3, with 10 bases in between. DNA of the CDR3: TGTGCCAGTACAAGCGGGTTCTACAATGAGCAGTTCTTC. This sequence encodes CASTSGFYNEQFF. Full variable domain (rest looked up from reference TRBV19 and TRBJ2-1): DGGITQSPKYLFRKEGQNVTLSCEQNLNHDAMYWYRQDPGQGLRLIYYSQIVNDFQKGDIAEGYSVSREKKESFPLTVTSAQKNPTAFYLCASTSGFYNEQFFGPGTRLTVL.

The J gene is TRBJ1-2, the V gene TRBV2; TRBD1 matches at 7 bases. V lost 5 bases and J lost 6; bases outside the gene matches: 9. Germline CDR1 is SNHLY and CDR2 is FYNNEI. The CDR3 totals 14 residues. DNA for the CDR3: TGTGCCAGCAGTCAATCCGGGACAGAGGATGGCTACACCTTC. Its protein is CASSQSGTEDGYTF.

The chain has TRBV30 and TRBJ2-2; 7 bases are shared with TRBD1. The CDR3 spans 13 residues. CDR1 is GTSNPN, CDR2 SVGIG, per germline (reference sequence). J lost 5 bases, V lost 4 bases, and 4 bases had no gene match. CDR3 protein: CAWTQGITGELFF. The CDR3 nucleotides read TGTGCCTGGACACAGGGGATTACCGGGGAGCTGTTTTTT.

This chain connects TRBV9 to TRBJ2-1; 8 bases are a match to TRBD1. CDR3 length: 14 amino acids. Trimming cost V 6 bases and J 7 bases; bases outside gene matches: 9. The germline CDR1 and CDR2 sequences are SGDLS and YYNGEE. The CDR3 nucleotides are TGTGCCAGCAATGCGGCAGGGGGCTTAAATGAGCAGTTCTTC. It translates to CASNAAGGLNEQFF. The entire variable domain, with the rest obtained from reference TRBV9 and TRBJ2-1, is as follows: DSGVTQTPKHLITATGQRVTLRCSPRSGDLSVYWYQQSLDQGLQFLIQYYNGEERAKGNILERFSAQQFPDLHSELNLSSLELGDSALYFCASNAAGGLNEQFFGPGTRLTVL.

V gene TRBV6-5 combines with J gene TRBJ1-2, with a weak D call TRBD1 (5 bases). Trimming took 9 bases from V and 4 from J, leaving 15 bases between them. The CDR3 contains 13 residues. CDR1 is MNHEY and CDR2 is SVGAGI in the germline V gene. The CDR3 DNA reads TGTGCCAGGGGGACCCGCGGGACCTATGGCTACACCTTC. Translation gives CARGTRGTYGYTF.

The chain links TRBV9 to TRBJ1-3, with no clear D. The CDR3 has 15 amino acids. V was cut by 0 bases and J by 4 bases, with 11 bases left in between. Looked up from germline, CDR1 is SGDLS and CDR2 is YYNGEE. CDR3 nucleotides: TGTGCCAGCAGCGTAGGGGGTTCGGGGGGAAACACCATATATTTT. Residues: CASSVGGSGGNTIYF.